These 26 T cell receptor beta chains share one sample of origin, sequenced in a study of T cell clonality in common variable immunodeficiency. Study outcomes and limitations: Common variable immunodeficiency TCR beta sequences reportedly had fewer deletions and N-nucleotide insertions.

Here immunoSEQ multiplex PCR was the method, and the copy in TCRdb shows in-frame clones only, minus some. The specimen has approximately 29,000 clones, none found just once. Antigen specificity for these receptors is unknown. Material: peripheral blood mononuclear cells. All receptors come from a human donor with common variable immunodeficiency.

The table lists this clone with many counts. The read terminates 3 residues ahead of where the CDR3 ends, so the germline J gene completes it. The V call is TRBV18, the J call TRBJ2-3; no clear D. V was shortened by 10 bases and J by 2 bases, with 10 bases between the two germline ends. This CDR3 is built from 12 residues. Germline values: CDR1 KGHSH, CDR2 LQKENI. The DNA read from the CDR3 is TGTGCCAACCACCAGGACACAGATACG. This sequence encodes CANHQDTDT. The entire CDR3 sequence reads CANHQDTDTQYF.

This chain's CDR3 is CASSLESLALEQYF. The DNA read from the CDR3 is TGCGCCAGCAGCTTGGAAAGTCTGGCCCTCGAG. This chain joins TRBV5-1 and TRBJ2-7, with D unclear. The read ends 3 residues early relative to the CDR3; the germline J gene fills the gap. In germline, CDR1 is SGHRS, CDR2 YFSETQ. The CDR3 extends over 14 amino acids. V lost 0 bases and J 6 bases, leaving 13 bases between the germline ends.

This clone was detected a few times. The CDR3 loop reads CASKEAFGTDTQYF. The covered CDR3 bases are TGTGCCAGCAAAGAGGCATTCGGCACAGATACG. The chain carries TRBV2 and TRBJ2-3; D call uncertain. The read falls 3 residues short of the CDR3 end, and the missing part is taken from the germline J gene. The CDR3 contains 14 residues. CDR1 SNHLY and CDR2 FYNNEI come from the germline V gene. V was cut by 7 bases and J by 1 base, with 12 bases left in between.

This clone was observed at least ten times. The sequence runs out 3 residues before the end of the CDR3; the remainder is reconstructed from the germline J gene. This rearrangement joins TRBV19 to TRBJ1-1; unclear D gene. Germline CDR1 reads LNHDA; CDR2 reads SQIVND (reference sequence). CDR3 length equals 13 residues. V lost 7 bases, J lost 0 bases, and 9 bases lay in between. CDR3: CASINQMNTEAFF. The part of the CDR3 DNA that was read is TGTGCCAGTATAAACCAGATGAACACTGAA.

This clone was observed at least ten times. The read stops 3 residues short of the end of the CDR3; the missing end is completed from the germline J gene. The chain employs TRBV5-1 and TRBJ2-3; 7 bases line up with TRBD2. Losses at the gene ends were 2 bases for V and 1 base for J; bases not matched to a gene: 4. Germline V gene sequence: CDR1 SGHRS, CDR2 YFSETQ. The CDR3 contains 15 residues. CDR3 bases read: TGCGCCAGCAGCTTCAGAGCGGGACGCACAGATACG. It is translated as CASSFRAGRTDT. The CDR3 as a whole reads CASSFRAGRTDTQYF.

A note on this clone: Given a much more abundant clone one base away, this may be a read error. Sequencing ends 3 residues short of the CDR3 end; the germline J gene provides the rest. The chain joins TRBV19 to TRBJ1-1; TRBD1 matches at 7 bases. CDR3 length equals 12 residues. The germline CDR1 and CDR2 sequences are LNHDA and SQIVND (reference sequence). The J segment lost 0 bases and the V segment lost 11 bases, leaving 3 bases of the junction unmatched. The part of the CDR3 DNA that was read is TGTGCCTCCGGACAGGTGAACACTGAA. Protein sequence: CASGQVNTE. The full CDR3 is CASGQVNTEAFF.

A note on this clone: The read is 3 residues too short to cover the CDR3 end, so that end is filled in from the germline J gene. V and J are TRBV6-1 and TRBJ2-7; TRBD1 matches 9 bases. The ends lost 4 bases at V and 2 bases at J; junction bases unmatched: 9. This CDR3 is 16 amino acids long. Germline V CDR1 and CDR2: MNHNS, SASEGT. CDR3 bases read: TGTGCCAGCAGTGTCGGACCGGGACAGGGAGCCTACGAG. Translating it yields CASSVGPGQGAYE. The entire CDR3 is CASSVGPGQGAYEQYF.

This clone was seen ten or more times. From the germline J gene comes the end of the CDR3, since the read stops 3 residues before it. V is TRBV19 and J is TRBJ1-1; possible D gene TRBD1, 5 bases. Per the germline V gene, CDR1 is LNHDA and CDR2 is SQIVND (reference sequence). Trimming shortened V by 3 bases and J by 1 base, and 9 bases separated the two germline ends. The CDR3 is 14 residues long. The CDR3 here is CASSIQGPNTEAFF. The DNA read from the CDR3 is TGTGCCAGTAGTATTCAGGGCCCGAACACTGAA. The full variable domain, completed using reference TRBV19 and TRBJ1-1, is DGGITQSPKYLFRKEGQNVTLSCEQNLNHDAMYWYRQDPGQGLRLIYYSQIVNDFQKGDIAEGYSVSREKKESFPLTVTSAQKNPTAFYLCASSIQGPNTEAFFGQGTRLTVV.

This clone was observed at least ten times. Sequencing ends 3 residues short of the CDR3 end; the germline J gene provides the rest. The rearrangement uses TRBV4-1 and TRBJ1-1; perhaps TRBD1 as D (5 bases). The CDR3 loop spans 14 amino acids. The germline V and J ends were trimmed by 1 base and 3 bases, with 9 bases remaining between them. Germline V gene lookup returns CDR1 MGHRA and CDR2 YSYEKL. The sequenced part of the CDR3 DNA is TGCGCCAGCAGCCAAGCCCGGGGGTACACTGAA. Translated: CASSQARGYTE. The whole CDR3 reads CASSQARGYTEAFF.

Turning to this clone: The read terminates 3 residues ahead of where the CDR3 ends, so the germline J gene completes it. Other DNA sequences from this sample encode an identical CDR3 as well. The chain uses TRBV19 and TRBJ2-2; 10 bases map to TRBD2. Trimming removed 6 bases from V and 2 bases from J; junction bases left unmatched: 3. CDR1 and CDR2 from the germline V gene are LNHDA and SQIVND (reference sequence). This CDR3 contains 15 residues. The DNA read from the CDR3 is TGTGCCAGTAGGTTAGCGGGGGGAAACACCGGGGAG. Protein: CASRLAGGNTGE. The whole CDR3 protein reads CASRLAGGNTGELFF.

On this clone itself: The read ends 3 residues before the CDR3 terminus; that terminus is restored from the germline J gene. The chain is built from TRBV7-6 and TRBJ1-1; 9 bases are a match to TRBD1. Germline V gene sequence: CDR1 SGHVS, CDR2 FNYEAQ. J was trimmed by 1 base and V by 1 base; bases with no gene match: 4. The CDR3 runs to 16 residues. The CDR3 loop is CASSLGTGDRNTEAFF. The sequenced CDR3 bases are TGTGCCAGCAGCTTAGGGACAGGGGATAGGAACACTGAA.

This clone came up many times. The CDR3 end falls 3 residues outside the read, so it is completed with the germline J gene. The V and J genes are TRBV7-9 and TRBJ2-1; 9 bases line up with TRBD2. The CDR3 spans 15 residues. The J segment lost 0 bases and the V segment lost 5 bases, leaving 2 bases of the junction unmatched. From germline, CDR1 is SEHNR and CDR2 FQNEAQ (reference sequence). The CDR3 bases that were read are TGTGCCAGCAGCGCTAGCGGGACCTCCTACAATGAG. It is translated as CASSASGTSYNE. From start to end, the CDR3 is CASSASGTSYNEQFF.

Many counts were recorded for this clone. The read is 3 residues too short to cover the CDR3 end, so that end is filled in from the germline J gene. V usage is TRBV2 and J usage is TRBJ1-2, with 7 bases identical to TRBD1. The CDR3 spans 14 residues. V shed 3 bases and J 4 bases; nucleotides not matched to a gene: 5. Germline V lookup: CDR1 SNHLY, CDR2 FYNNEI. The CDR3 bases that were read are TGTGCCAGCAGTGACGGCCAGGGGGTCTATGGC. Translated: CASSDGQGVYG. The entire CDR3 sequence reads CASSDGQGVYGYTF.

This clone appeared many times. The CDR3 is cut off 3 residues early in the read; its end comes from the germline J gene. The V call is TRBV20-1, the J call TRBJ2-2, with D possibly TRBD1 on 5 matching bases. CDR1 and CDR2 from the germline V gene are DFQATT and SNEGSKA (reference sequence). This CDR3 contains 13 residues. Trimming removed 4 bases at V and 6 bases at J, with 12 bases between. The CDR3 reads CSATHRIPGELFF. The covered CDR3 bases are TGCAGTGCTACTCACAGGATCCCCGGGGAG.

This clone has a count of ten or more. CDR3 in amino acids: CSASSWDRQETQYF. The sequenced part of the CDR3 DNA is TGCAGTGCTTCCAGTTGGGACAGGCAAGAGACC. The chain has TRBV20-1 and TRBJ2-5; 8 bases are a match to TRBD1. The read is 3 residues too short to cover the CDR3 end, so that end is filled in from the germline J gene. V trimming: 5 bases; J trimming: 2 bases; junction bases outside the gene matches: 7. The CDR3 length is 14 residues. Germline CDR1 DFQATT, CDR2 SNEGSKA (reference sequence).

Incomplete CDR3 DNA: TGTGCCAGCAGTGCTCAAGGACAGGGTTACACTGAA. Translated: CASSAQGQGYTE. The whole CDR3 reads CASSAQGQGYTEAFF. The V gene is TRBV6-1, the J gene TRBJ1-1, with TRBD1 matching 8 bases. The read falls 3 residues short of the CDR3 end, and the missing part is taken from the germline J gene. Germline values: CDR1 MNHNS, CDR2 SASEGT. CDR3 length equals 15 residues. Unmatched junction bases numbered 7, after V lost 4 bases and J lost 3 bases.

This clone was detected ten times or more. The CDR3 goes on 3 residues after the read ends, and that part is filled in from the germline J gene. The chain uses TRBV19 and TRBJ1-5, with D maybe TRBD1 (6 bases). This CDR3 has 14 amino acids. In germline, CDR1 is LNHDA, CDR2 SQIVND (reference sequence). Trimming stripped 6 bases from V and 2 bases from J, with 11 bases between. The covered CDR3 bases are TGTGCCAGTAGCCACAGGGTAGGCAATCAGCCC. This sequence encodes CASSHRVGNQP. The full CDR3 protein is CASSHRVGNQPQHF.

This clone was observed at least ten times. Read sequence stops 3 residues before the CDR3 end, and the germline J gene provides the missing end. This chain joins TRBV19 and TRBJ2-2; 10 nucleotides align to TRBD2. Germline lookup yields CDR1 LNHDA and CDR2 SQIVND (reference sequence). CDR3 length equals 15 residues. The V segment lost 5 bases and the J segment 7 bases; nucleotides outside the gene matches: 7. The DNA read from the CDR3 is TGTGCCAGTAGTTCCCTAGCGGGAGCCATCGGGGAG. Translation: CASSSLAGAIGE. The entire CDR3 sequence reads CASSSLAGAIGELFF.

This clone was recorded many times. Distinct nucleotide sequences in the sample also encode this CDR3. CDR3 bases read: TGCGCCAGCAATTCTCCGCGGGAAGAA. Translating it yields CASNSPREE. The complete CDR3 protein is CASNSPREEAFF. The chain carries TRBV5-1 and TRBJ1-1; no reliable D call. Sequencing ends 3 residues short of the CDR3 end; the germline J gene provides the rest. The CDR3 contains 12 residues. Germline lookup yields CDR1 SGHRS and CDR2 YFSETQ.

In this sample, this clone turned up many times. Read sequence stops 3 residues before the CDR3 end, and the germline J gene provides the missing end. The rearrangement links TRBV18 to TRBJ2-7; TRBD1 might be the D (5 bases). Germline CDR1 is KGHSH and CDR2 is LQKENI. Trimming left V 1 base short and J 3 bases short, with 7 bases between. The CDR3 has 13 amino acids. CDR3 residues: CASSPRQGYEQYF. The CDR3 DNA, read in part, is TGTGCCAGCTCACCACGGCAGGGCTACGAG.

This clone was observed many times. The read ends 3 residues before the CDR3 terminus; that terminus is restored from the germline J gene. The rearrangement uses TRBV5-5 and TRBJ2-1; possible D gene TRBD2, 5 bases. Germline V gene sequence: CDR1 SGHKS, CDR2 YYEKEE (reference sequence). This CDR3 comprises 15 residues. With 4 bases removed from V and 8 bases from J, the gap between germline ends came to 19 bases. The sequenced part of the CDR3 DNA is TGTGCCAGCAGCGAGGTAGTAGCGATACCCCATGAG. Translating gives CASSEVVAIPHE. In full, the CDR3 is CASSEVVAIPHEQFF.

This clone was picked up many times. The CDR3 end is not reached by the read, which stops 3 residues before it; the germline J gene fills it in. The chain carries TRBV6-2 or TRBV6-3 and TRBJ1-5, with D perhaps TRBD1 (6 bases). Germline lookup yields CDR1 MNHEY and CDR2 SVGEGT. The CDR3 is 14 amino acids. V dropped 10 bases and J dropped 0 bases, with 13 bases sitting between them. The DNA read from the CDR3 is TGTGCCATCAACAGGGCTGGTAGCAATCAGCCC. Translation gives CAINRAGSNQP. The entire CDR3 protein reads CAINRAGSNQPQHF.

As to this clone: The read comes to an end 3 residues before the CDR3 does, leaving the germline J gene to fill in the end. The chain combines TRBV5-3 with TRBJ2-1; 7 nucleotides agree with TRBD2. TRBV5-3 is reported as an ORF; its role is uncertain. The CDR3 runs 16 residues. J was trimmed by 5 bases and V by 1 base; bases with no gene match: 9. The covered CDR3 bases are TGTGCCAGAAGCTTGTTCCAAGCTAGCGGCCACAATGAG. This encodes CARSLFQASGHNE. In full, the CDR3 is CARSLFQASGHNEQFF.

By sample fraction, this clone is medium-sized. The CDR3 end falls 3 residues outside the read, so it is completed with the germline J gene. This chain joins TRBV14 and TRBJ1-1, with 8 bases identical to TRBD1. Germline V gives CDR1 SGHDN, CDR2 FVKESK. This CDR3 region has 13 residues. The V segment lost 2 bases and the J segment 5 bases; nucleotides outside the gene matches: 1. CDR3 sequence reads: CASSQRQGTEAFF. The sequenced part of the CDR3 DNA is TGTGCCAGCAGCCAAAGACAGGGGACTGAA.

The sample holds many counts of this clone. The CDR3 extends 3 residues past the end of the read, so its final part is completed from the germline J gene. This chain links TRBV18 with TRBJ2-7, with 11 bases matching TRBD2. V lost 3 bases and J lost 2; bases outside the gene matches: 6. Germline V gene lookup returns CDR1 KGHSH and CDR2 LQKENI. The CDR3 runs 16 residues. Partial CDR3 DNA: TGTGCCAGCTCACCCGGGACTAGCGGAAGAACCTACGAG. Its protein product is CASSPGTSGRTYE. The whole CDR3 reads CASSPGTSGRTYEQYF.

This clone has more than one count but fewer than ten. The read finishes 3 residues shy of the CDR3 end, and the germline J gene is used to complete it. The chain uses TRBV18 and TRBJ2-5; tentatively, D is TRBD2 (6 bases). The CDR3 is 15 amino acids. V shed 0 bases and J shed 5 bases, with 13 bases lying between them. The germline V gene has CDR1 KGHSH and CDR2 LQKENI. CDR3 region: CASSPPDYGKETQYF. The DNA read from the CDR3 is TGTGCCAGCTCACCACCGGACTACGGGAAGGAGACC.